Sequencing of this T cell receptor beta chain was carried out in a study of cytotoxic CD8 clonotypes in ibrutinib-treated CLL (dated by TCRdb to 2020 to 2023). Describing the broader study: The cohort included roughly 15 treatment-naive and roughly 10 relapsed/refractory patients; approximately 17 were IGHV unmutated. Samples averaged roughly 260,000 productive templates and 80,000 to 100,000 productive rearrangements. Every sample from remission and from progressive disease was obtained while the patients were still on ibrutinib. Cryopreserved peripheral blood mononuclear cells were obtained prior to treatment, at the time of response, and at either disease progression or sustained remission. Responses were partial in roughly 24 patients and complete in 2; after median approximately 66 months follow-up, some 15 stayed in remission and about 12 progressed. Samples at response were collected after a median of roughly 13 months of treatment, with a range of about 6 to 40 months. Longitudinal samples were available for about 30% of the roughly 90 trial participants. The paper's findings and limits, for the study overall: Lymph node repertoires were not examined, and the timing of sampling was not matched between patients in sustained remission and those whose disease progressed. Baseline clonality exceeded that of age-matched healthy donors and correlated strongly with circulating CD8+ T-cell counts. At ibrutinib response clonality went up, during sustained remission it held steady, and at progression it dropped back toward baseline. Public clonotypes were rare and either shrank or stayed stable during treatment, and the rise in clonality at ibrutinib response reflected expansion of private clonotypes.

With respect to this clone: It has no known antigen specificity. No much larger clone exists at a distance of one base, and base qualities are not known.

Each clonotype received, on average, 10x coverage in deep resolution sequencing performed on a MiSeq, where the target depth lay between 1 in 1 million and 1 in 200,000 T cells. The immunoSEQ hsTCRB Kit was used to generate TCR beta libraries. In the paper's pipeline: Data were analyzed with ImmunoSEQ Data Assistant and ImmunoSEQ Analyzer, with V, D and J genes assigned per IMGT definitions. Clonality was computed as one minus normalized Shannon entropy of productive rearrangement frequencies, ranging from 0 to 1. Only overrepresented clonotypes making up at least 0.05% of each patient's repertoire were included in the public clonotype analysis. Thirteen age-matched healthy donor repertoires from immuneACCESS were used as controls for clonality. TCRdb carries this immuneACCESS record with in-frame sequences only. Its versions omit some clonotypes, under half of them owing to an unresolved V gene in the studies checked, with the rest unexplained. V, J and clone size are those of that table, while D and trimming were read from the DNA. The sample table shows about 140,000 clones, and 77% are seen once. Around 30% of the sample comes from the top ten.

The time point label here, explained by the study, means: about a year on ibrutinib. For TCR beta library preparation, 1.5 to 2 micrograms of genomic DNA was extracted from cryopreserved PBMCs. Longitudinal blood samples from CLL patients receiving ibrutinib monotherapy were subjected to high-throughput TCR beta sequencing. Patients were enrolled in a phase 2 open-label single-center ibrutinib monotherapy trial. Compared with germline, V lacks 2 bases and J lacks 7 bases; bases without a gene match: 7. The germline V gene provides CDR1 SGHDT and CDR2 YYEEEE. The CDR3 holds 15 amino acids from the cysteine to the phenylalanine. Only the CDR3 portion is preserved as DNA: 45 bases, with reading frame beginning at the first base.

Material: PBMCs, obtained after 12 months of ibrutinib treatment. This sequence uses TRBV5-6 and TRBJ1-5, and 9 junction bases match TRBD1. The receptor's source is a human donor with chronic lymphocytic leukemia. The DNA sequence is TGTGCCAGCAGCTTCGACAGGGGGGCGGGACAGCCCCAGCATTTT. Translated, this gives CASSFDRGAGQPQHF.